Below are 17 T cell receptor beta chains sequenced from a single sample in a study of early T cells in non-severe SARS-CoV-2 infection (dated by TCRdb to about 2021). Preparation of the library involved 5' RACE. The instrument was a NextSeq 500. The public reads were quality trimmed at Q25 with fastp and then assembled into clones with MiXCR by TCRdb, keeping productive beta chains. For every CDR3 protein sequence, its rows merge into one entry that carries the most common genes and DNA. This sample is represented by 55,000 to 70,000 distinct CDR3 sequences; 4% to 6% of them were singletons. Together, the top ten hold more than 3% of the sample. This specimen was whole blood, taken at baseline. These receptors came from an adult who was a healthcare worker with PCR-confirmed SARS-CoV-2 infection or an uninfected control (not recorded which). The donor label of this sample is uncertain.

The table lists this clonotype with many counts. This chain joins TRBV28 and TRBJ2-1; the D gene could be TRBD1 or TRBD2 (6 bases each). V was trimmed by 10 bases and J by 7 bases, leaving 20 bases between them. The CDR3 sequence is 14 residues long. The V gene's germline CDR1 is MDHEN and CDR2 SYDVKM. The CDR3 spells CATRRGIKWNEQFF. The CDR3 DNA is TGTGCCACCAGGAGGGGGATAAAATGGAATGAGCAGTTCTTC.

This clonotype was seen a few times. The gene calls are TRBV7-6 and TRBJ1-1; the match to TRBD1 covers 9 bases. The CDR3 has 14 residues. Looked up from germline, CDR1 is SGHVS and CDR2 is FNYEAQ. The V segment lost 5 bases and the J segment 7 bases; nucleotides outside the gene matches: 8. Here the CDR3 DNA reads TGTGCCAGCAGCCCCGGGACAGGGTTCGGTGAAGCTTTCTTT. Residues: CASSPGTGFGEAFF. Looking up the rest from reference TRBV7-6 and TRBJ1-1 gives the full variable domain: GAGVSQSPRYKVTKRGQDVALRCDPISGHVSLYWYRQALGQGPEFLTYFNYEAQQDKSGLPNDRFSAERPEGSISTLTIQRTEQRDSAMYRCASSPGTGFGEAFFGQGTRLTVV.

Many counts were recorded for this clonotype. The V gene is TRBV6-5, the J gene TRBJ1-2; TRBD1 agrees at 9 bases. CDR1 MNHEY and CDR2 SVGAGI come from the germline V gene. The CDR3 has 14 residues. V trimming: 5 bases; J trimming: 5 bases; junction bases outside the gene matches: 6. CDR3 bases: TGTGCCAGCAGTAAAACCGGGACAGGGTATGGCTACACCTTC. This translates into CASSKTGTGYGYTF.

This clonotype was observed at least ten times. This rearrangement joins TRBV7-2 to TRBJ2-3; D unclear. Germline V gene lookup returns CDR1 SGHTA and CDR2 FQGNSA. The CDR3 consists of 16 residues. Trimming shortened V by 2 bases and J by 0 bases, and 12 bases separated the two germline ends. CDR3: CASSLSALPSTDTQYF. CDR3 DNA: TGTGCCAGCAGCTTAAGTGCTCTACCTAGCACAGATACGCAGTATTTT.

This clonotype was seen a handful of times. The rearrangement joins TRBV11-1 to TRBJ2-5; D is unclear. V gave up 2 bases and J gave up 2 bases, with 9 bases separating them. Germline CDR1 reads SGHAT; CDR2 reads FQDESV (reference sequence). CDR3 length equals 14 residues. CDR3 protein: CASSLRPIQETQYF. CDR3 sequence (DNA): TGTGCCAGCAGCTTAAGACCAATTCAAGAGACCCAGTACTTC.

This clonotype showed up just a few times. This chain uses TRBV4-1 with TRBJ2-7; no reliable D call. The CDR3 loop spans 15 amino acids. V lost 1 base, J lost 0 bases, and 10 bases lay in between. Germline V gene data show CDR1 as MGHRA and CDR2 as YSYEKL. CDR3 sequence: CASSQVLEDSYEQYF. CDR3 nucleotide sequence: TGCGCCAGCAGCCAAGTCCTAGAGGACTCCTACGAGCAGTACTTC.

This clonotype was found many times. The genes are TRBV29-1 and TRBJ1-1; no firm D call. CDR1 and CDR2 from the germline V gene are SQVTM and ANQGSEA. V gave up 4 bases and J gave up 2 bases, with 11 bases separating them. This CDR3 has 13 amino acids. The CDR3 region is CSVAHRLNTEAFF. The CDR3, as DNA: TGCAGCGTTGCCCACCGACTTAACACTGAAGCTTTCTTT.

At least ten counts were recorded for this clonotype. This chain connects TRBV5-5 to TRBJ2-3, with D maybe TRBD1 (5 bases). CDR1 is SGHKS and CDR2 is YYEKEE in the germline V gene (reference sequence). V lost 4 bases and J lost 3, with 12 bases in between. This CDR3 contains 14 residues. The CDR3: CASSRTQGTDTQYF. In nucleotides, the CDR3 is TGTGCCAGCAGCCGTACCCAGGGTACAGATACGCAGTATTTT. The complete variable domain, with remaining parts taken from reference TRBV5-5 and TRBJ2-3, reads DAGVTQSPTHLIKTRGQQVTLRCSPISGHKSVSWYQQVLGQGPQFIFQYYEKEERGRGNFPDRFSARQFPNYSSELNVNALLLGDSALYLCASSRTQGTDTQYFGPGTRLTVL.

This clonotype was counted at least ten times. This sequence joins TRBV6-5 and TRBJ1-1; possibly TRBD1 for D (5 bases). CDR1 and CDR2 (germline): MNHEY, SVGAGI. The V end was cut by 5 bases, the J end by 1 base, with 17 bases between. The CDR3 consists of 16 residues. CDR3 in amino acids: CASSPSWRQTNTEAFF. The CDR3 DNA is TGTGCCAGCAGTCCCTCGTGGAGACAGACGAACACTGAAGCTTTCTTT.

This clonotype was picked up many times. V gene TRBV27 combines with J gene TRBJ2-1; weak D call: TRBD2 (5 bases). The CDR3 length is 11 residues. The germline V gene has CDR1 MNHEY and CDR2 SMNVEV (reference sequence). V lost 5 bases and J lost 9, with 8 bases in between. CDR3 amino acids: CASSPGVEQFF. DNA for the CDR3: TGTGCCAGCAGTCCCGGGGTTGAGCAGTTCTTC.

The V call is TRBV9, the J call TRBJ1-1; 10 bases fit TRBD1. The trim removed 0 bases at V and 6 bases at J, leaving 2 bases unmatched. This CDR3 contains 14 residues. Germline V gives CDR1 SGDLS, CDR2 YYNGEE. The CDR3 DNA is TGTGCCAGCAGCGTAGAGGGACAGGGGCCTGAAGCTTTCTTT. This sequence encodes CASSVEGQGPEAFF.

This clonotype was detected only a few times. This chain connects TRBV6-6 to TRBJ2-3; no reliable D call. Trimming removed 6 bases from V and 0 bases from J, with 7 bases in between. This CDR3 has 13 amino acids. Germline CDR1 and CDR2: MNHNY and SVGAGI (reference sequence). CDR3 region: CASSTESTDTQYF. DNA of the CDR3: TGTGCCAGCAGCACCGAGAGCACAGATACGCAGTATTTT.

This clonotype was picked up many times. Here the CDR3 DNA reads TGCAGTGCCAAGACAGGGGCCGATTACTACGAGCAGTACTTC. Encoded protein: CSAKTGADYYEQYF. The chain combines TRBV20-1 with TRBJ2-7; 8 bases align to TRBD1. The germline V gene has CDR1 DFQATT and CDR2 SNEGSKA (reference sequence). The junction had 10 bases not matched to a gene; V was cut back by 6 bases and J by 3 bases. The CDR3 sequence is 14 residues long.

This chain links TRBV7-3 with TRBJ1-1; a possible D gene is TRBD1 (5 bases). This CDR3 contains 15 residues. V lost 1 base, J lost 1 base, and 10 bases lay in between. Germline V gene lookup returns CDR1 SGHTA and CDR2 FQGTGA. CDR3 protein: CASSLMAGTNTEAFF. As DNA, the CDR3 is TGTGCCAGCAGCTTAATGGCGGGGACGAACACTGAAGCTTTCTTT.

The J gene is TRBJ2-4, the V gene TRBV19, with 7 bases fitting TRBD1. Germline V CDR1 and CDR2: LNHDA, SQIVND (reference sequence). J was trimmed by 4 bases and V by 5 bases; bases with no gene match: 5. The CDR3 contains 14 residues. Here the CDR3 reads CASSEPGQKNIQYF. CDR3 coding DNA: TGTGCCAGTAGTGAACCGGGACAGAAAAACATTCAGTACTTC.

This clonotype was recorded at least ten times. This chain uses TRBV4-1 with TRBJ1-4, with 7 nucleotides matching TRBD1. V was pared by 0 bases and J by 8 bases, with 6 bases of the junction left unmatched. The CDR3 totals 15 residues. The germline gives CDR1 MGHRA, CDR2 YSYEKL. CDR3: CASSQDGQVGEKLFF. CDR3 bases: TGCGCCAGCAGCCAAGACGGACAGGTCGGAGAAAAACTGTTTTTT.

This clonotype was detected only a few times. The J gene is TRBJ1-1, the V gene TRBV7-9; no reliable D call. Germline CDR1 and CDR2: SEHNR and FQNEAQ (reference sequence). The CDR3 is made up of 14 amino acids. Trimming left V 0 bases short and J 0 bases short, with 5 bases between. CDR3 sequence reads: CASSLAGMNTEAFF. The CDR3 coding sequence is TGTGCCAGCAGCTTAGCAGGGATGAACACTGAAGCTTTCTTT.